This is a list of T cell receptor beta chains from one sample in a study of early T cells in non-severe SARS-CoV-2 infection. TCRdb used MiXCR to reprocess the 5' RACE reads, holding one entry per CDR3 protein. The sample records about 69,000 distinct CDR3 sequences, roughly 4.9% being singletons. Sample: whole blood, taken at baseline. These receptors all come from an adult who was a healthcare worker with PCR-confirmed SARS-CoV-2 infection or an uninfected control (not recorded which). The donor label of this sample is uncertain. CDR3s include the opening cysteine and the closing phenylalanine or tryptophan. The order of the fields is D gene, V gene, clone size, J gene, CDR3 protein, CDR3 DNA. D genes are given only for firm matches. Where a row states a size, it is once, few, many or the class of an expanded clone; other rows omit it.

.	TRBV5-1	.	TRBJ1-1	CASSLGRYNTEAFF	TGCGCCAGCAGCTTGGGGCGGTATAACACTGAAGCTTTCTTT
TRBD2	TRBV6-5	many	TRBJ2-5	CASSASGGSQETQYF	TGTGCCAGCAGTGCTAGCGGGGGGTCCCAAGAGACCCAGTACTTC
TRBD2	TRBV9	many	TRBJ2-1	CASSPLSGGAPRNEQFF	TGTGCCAGCAGCCCTCTTAGCGGGGGGGCCCCGCGGAATGAGCAGTTCTTC
.	TRBV7-6	many	TRBJ2-7	CASSVGQGSYEQYF	TGTGCCAGCAGCGTGGGTCAGGGCTCCTACGAGCAGTACTTC
.	TRBV20-1	.	TRBJ1-2	CSAPRQSRNGYTF	TGCAGTGCCCCAAGACAGTCCCGCAATGGCTACACCTTC
.	TRBV7-2	many	TRBJ1-2	CASSLHSNYGYTF	TGTGCCAGCAGCTTACATAGTAACTATGGCTACACCTTC
TRBD1	TRBV7-3	many	TRBJ2-6	CASHSGQPPSGANVLTF	TGTGCCAGCCACTCGGGACAGCCACCCTCTGGGGCCAACGTCCTGACTTTC
.	TRBV5-1	many	TRBJ2-3	CASSLEADTQYF	TGTGCCAGCAGCTTAGAAGCAGATACGCAGTATTTT
.	TRBV6-1	many	TRBJ2-1	CASSEMSLSYNEQFF	TGTGCCAGCAGTGAGATGTCCCTCTCCTACAATGAGCAGTTCTTC
TRBD1	TRBV20-1	few	TRBJ1-5	CSARDAGEGAGQPQHF	TGCAGTGCTAGAGATGCCGGGGAGGGGGCAGGTCAGCCCCAGCATTTT
TRBD1	TRBV4-2	many	TRBJ1-2	CASSQTGTGEGYTF	TGTGCCAGCAGCCAGACCGGGACAGGGGAAGGCTACACCTTC
TRBD2	TRBV4-2	many	TRBJ2-7	CASSQLLGTSAYEQYF	TGTGCCAGCAGCCAACTTTTGGGGACTAGCGCCTACGAGCAGTACTTC
TRBD1	TRBV6-5	many	TRBJ2-7	CASSRDRRSYEQYF	TGTGCCAGCTCCCGGGACAGGAGATCCTACGAGCAGTACTTC
.	TRBV6-6	few	TRBJ1-1	CASSAGTNTEAFF	TGTGCCAGCAGTGCCGGGACGAACACTGAAGCTTTCTTT
TRBD1	TRBV27	many	TRBJ2-7	CATRAGQGYEQYF	TGTGCCACCCGGGCCGGACAGGGCTACGAGCAGTACTTC
.	TRBV5-8	many	TRBJ2-1	CASSNSDGSYNEQFF	TGTGCCAGCAGCAACAGCGACGGCTCCTACAATGAGCAGTTCTTC
TRBD1	TRBV12-3/TRBV12-4	many	TRBJ1-1	CASSYRGTQAFF	TGTGCCAGCAGCTACAGGGGTACTCAAGCTTTCTTT
.	TRBV2	many	TRBJ1-5	CASIGGGENQPQHF	TGTGCCAGCATCGGAGGGGGGGAGAATCAGCCCCAGCATTTT
.	TRBV28	.	TRBJ2-7	CASSPGSARNEQYF	TGTGCCAGCAGTCCGGGTTCCGCGCGGAACGAGCAGTACTTC
.	TRBV12-3/TRBV12-4	.	TRBJ2-7	CASEGLGEYEQYF	TGTGCCAGCGAGGGACTGGGGGAATACGAGCAGTACTTC
.	TRBV6-1	many	TRBJ2-6	CASSPPSGANVLTF	TGTGCCAGCAGTCCCCCCTCTGGGGCCAACGTCCTGACTTTC
.	TRBV7-2	few	TRBJ2-3	CASSFAFGDTQYF	TGTGCCAGCAGCTTCGCATTTGGAGATACGCAGTATTTT
.	TRBV7-2	.	TRBJ1-2	CASSFPGAVYGYTF	TGTGCCAGCAGCTTCCCGGGGGCGGTCTATGGCTACACCTTC
.	TRBV10-1	.	TRBJ2-5	CAKVWETQYF	TGCGCCAAAGTTTGGGAGACCCAGTACTTC
.	TRBV10-3	few	TRBJ1-2	CAISDTGGYTF	TGTGCCATCAGTGATACTGGTGGCTACACCTTC
TRBD2	TRBV20-1	.	TRBJ2-1	CSASGAGVLYNEQFF	TGCAGTGCTAGTGGGGCGGGGGTCCTCTACAACGAGCAGTTCTTC
.	TRBV10-2	.	TRBJ2-3	CASSDEGFSTDTQYF	TGCGCCAGCAGTGATGAGGGTTTTAGCACAGATACGCAGTATTTT
.	TRBV20-1	.	TRBJ1-5	CSAQPGRANQPQHF	TGCAGTGCTCAACCTGGCAGGGCCAATCAGCCCCAGCATTTT
.	TRBV18	many	TRBJ2-3	CASSPTDTQYF	TGTGCCAGCTCACCGACGGATACGCAGTATTTT
.	TRBV5-4	few	TRBJ1-5	CVSHIQGRGNQPQHF	TGTGTCAGCCACATACAGGGACGGGGAAATCAGCCCCAGCATTTT
TRBD1	TRBV6-5	.	TRBJ1-4	CASSYQGGGTNEKLFF	TGTGCCAGCAGTTACCAGGGAGGGGGCACTAATGAAAAACTGTTTTTT
TRBD1	TRBV12-3/TRBV12-4	many	TRBJ2-1	CASSLGGTGSGLRQFF	TGTGCCAGCAGTTTAGGGGGGACAGGGTCGGGCTTGCGGCAGTTCTTC
.	TRBV7-6	.	TRBJ2-7	CASSTNYEQYF	TGTGCCAGCAGCACCAACTACGAGCAGTACTTC
.	TRBV14	.	TRBJ2-3	CASSPQSDTQYF	TGTGCCAGCAGCCCTCAGTCAGATACGCAGTATTTT
.	TRBV10-2	many	TRBJ2-7	CATGDSTSYEQYF	TGCGCCACGGGGGACTCAACCTCCTACGAGCAGTACTTC
TRBD1	TRBV7-7	few	TRBJ2-2	CASSLDRGDTGELFF	TGTGCTAGCAGCTTGGACAGGGGAGACACCGGGGAGCTGTTTTTT
TRBD1	TRBV27	many	TRBJ1-2	CATRQGAVNYGYTF	TGTGCCACCCGACAGGGCGCAGTCAACTATGGCTACACCTTC
TRBD1	TRBV6-5	many	TRBJ2-7	CASSSSGTAIYEQYF	TGTGCCAGCAGTTCCTCAGGGACAGCGATCTACGAGCAGTACTTC
.	TRBV14	.	TRBJ2-7	CASSQATGVSSYEQYF	TGTGCCAGCAGCCAAGCCACGGGGGTTTCTTCCTACGAGCAGTACTTC
.	TRBV10-3	.	TRBJ2-5	CAISGENSQETQYF	TGTGCCATCAGTGGAGAGAACAGCCAAGAGACCCAGTACTTC
.	TRBV11-3	many	TRBJ2-1	CASSDSGSYNEQFF	TGTGCCAGCAGCGACTCTGGATCCTACAATGAGCAGTTCTTC
.	TRBV7-2	many	TRBJ2-5	CASSFSGTQYF	TGTGCCAGCAGCTTTTCCGGGACCCAGTACTTC
TRBD1	TRBV6-6	.	TRBJ1-6	CASSYSTGIRSPLHF	TGTGCCAGCAGTTACTCGACAGGGATTCGCTCACCCCTCCACTTT
.	TRBV6-1	few	TRBJ2-5	CASSPRGLLQETQYF	TGTGCCAGCAGCCCCAGAGGACTTCTCCAAGAGACCCAGTACTTC
TRBD1	TRBV30	few	TRBJ1-1	CAWSLPWGQGIHTEAFF	TGTGCCTGGAGTCTACCGTGGGGACAGGGGATACACACTGAAGCTTTCTTT
.	TRBV4-1	few	TRBJ1-1	CASSQQVNTEAFF	TGCGCCAGCAGCCAACAGGTGAACACTGAAGCTTTCTTT
TRBD2	TRBV9	.	TRBJ2-1	CASSPIGLAGGEQFF	TGTGCCAGCAGCCCCATTGGACTAGCGGGGGGGGAGCAGTTCTTC
TRBD1	TRBV23-1	many	TRBJ2-7	CASSPTRDRGIAYEQYF	TGCGCCAGCAGTCCAACCCGCGACAGGGGTATAGCCTACGAGCAGTACTTC
.	TRBV11-2	many	TRBJ1-2	CASSFYTGTANYGYTF	TGTGCCAGCAGCTTCTACACCGGGACGGCTAACTATGGCTACACCTTC
.	TRBV7-8	.	TRBJ1-1	CASSLAQGNTEAFF	TGTGCCAGCAGCTTAGCGCAGGGGAACACTGAAGCTTTCTTT
.	TRBV9	.	TRBJ1-1	CASSTVPRDTEAFF	TGTGCCAGCAGCACAGTGCCGAGGGACACTGAAGCTTTCTTT
TRBD1	TRBV4-2	many	TRBJ1-1	CASSIPGQGNTEAFF	TGTGCCAGCAGCATCCCGGGACAGGGTAACACTGAAGCTTTCTTT
.	TRBV28	many	TRBJ1-6	CASSLRGISNSPLHF	TGTGCCAGCAGTTTACGGGGTATATCGAATTCACCCCTCCACTTT
TRBD1	TRBV9	.	TRBJ1-1	CASSDTGGNTEAFF	TGTGCCAGCAGCGACACAGGGGGCAACACTGAAGCTTTCTTT
.	TRBV2	.	TRBJ2-7	CATHLEKGSYEQYF	TGTGCCACCCATTTGGAAAAGGGGTCCTACGAGCAGTACTTC